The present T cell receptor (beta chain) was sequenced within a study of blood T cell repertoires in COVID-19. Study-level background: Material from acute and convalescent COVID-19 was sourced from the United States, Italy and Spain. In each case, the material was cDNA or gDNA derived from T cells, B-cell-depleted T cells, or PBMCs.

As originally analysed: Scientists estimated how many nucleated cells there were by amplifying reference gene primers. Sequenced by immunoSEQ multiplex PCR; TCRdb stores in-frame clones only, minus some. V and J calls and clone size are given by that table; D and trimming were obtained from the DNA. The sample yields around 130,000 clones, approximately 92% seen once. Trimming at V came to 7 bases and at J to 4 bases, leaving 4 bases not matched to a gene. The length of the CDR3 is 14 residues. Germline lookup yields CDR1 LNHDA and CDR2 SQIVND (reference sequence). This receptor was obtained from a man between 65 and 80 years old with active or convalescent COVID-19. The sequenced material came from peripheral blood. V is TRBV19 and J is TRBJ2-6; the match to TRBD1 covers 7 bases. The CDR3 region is CASNEGAGANVLTF. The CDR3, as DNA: TGTGCCAGTAATGAGGGGGCCGGGGCCAACGTCCTGACTTTC.